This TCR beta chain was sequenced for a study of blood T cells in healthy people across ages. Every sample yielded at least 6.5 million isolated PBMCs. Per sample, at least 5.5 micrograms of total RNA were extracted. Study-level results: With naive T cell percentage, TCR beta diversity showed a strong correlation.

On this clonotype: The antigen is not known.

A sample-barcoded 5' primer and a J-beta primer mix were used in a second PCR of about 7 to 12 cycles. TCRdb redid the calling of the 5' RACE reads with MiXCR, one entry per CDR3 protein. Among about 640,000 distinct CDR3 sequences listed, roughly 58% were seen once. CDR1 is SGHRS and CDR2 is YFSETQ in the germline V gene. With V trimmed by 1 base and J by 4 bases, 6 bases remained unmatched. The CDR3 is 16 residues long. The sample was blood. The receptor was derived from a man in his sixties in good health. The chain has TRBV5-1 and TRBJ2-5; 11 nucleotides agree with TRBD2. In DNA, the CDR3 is TGCGCCAGCAGCTTGACTAGCGGGGGCCCCATAGAGACCCAGTACTTC. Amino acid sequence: CASSLTSGGPIETQYF. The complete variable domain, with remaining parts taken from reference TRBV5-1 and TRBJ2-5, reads KAGVTQTPRYLIKTRGQQVTLSCSPISGHRSVSWYQQTPGQGLQFLFEYFSETQRNKGNFPGRFSGRQFSNSRSEMNVSTLELGDSALYLCASSLTSGGPIETQYFGPGTRLLVL.